Below are 18 T cell receptor beta chains sequenced from a single sample in a study of molecular identifiers for immune sequencing clone quantification. TCRdb reprocessed the PCR reads via MiXCR and lists one record per CDR3 protein. The sample records a few hundred thousand distinct CDR3 sequences, under 30% being singletons. What was sequenced was naive CD8+ T cells from blood, with Jurkat cell RNA spiked in. The subset: FACS-sorted CD8+CD4-CCR7+CD45RA+ naive T cells. The receptors stem from a human donor in good health. Some libraries in this study had Jurkat cell RNA spiked in.

V usage is TRBV20-1 and J usage is TRBJ2-7; 11 bases match TRBD2. Germline-derived CDR1 and CDR2 are DFQATT and SNEGSKA (reference sequence). The CDR3 sequence is 16 residues long. The trim removed 0 bases at V and 3 bases at J, leaving 7 bases unmatched. The DNA for the CDR3 is TGCAGTGCTAGAGATCGTCGACTAGCGGGATACTACGAGCAGTACTTC. It is translated as CSARDRRLAGYYEQYF.

Comment on this clonotype: A clone one base away is much larger, so this may be a read error. This chain joins TRBV7-9 and TRBJ2-3, with D possibly matching TRBD1 (7 bases). In germline, CDR1 is SEHNR, CDR2 FQNEAQ (reference sequence). V lost 6 bases, J lost 6 bases, and 13 bases lay in between. CDR3 length: 13 amino acids. CDR3 protein: CASRLEGADTQYF. The CDR3 coding sequence is TGTGCCAGCAGACTGGAGGGGGCTGATACGCAGTATTTT.

This clonotype was counted many times. The chain is built from TRBV27 and TRBJ2-3; 9 nucleotides align to TRBD2. This CDR3 comprises 15 residues. CDR1 MNHEY and CDR2 SMNVEV come from the germline V gene (reference sequence). The V segment lost 5 bases and the J segment 1 base; nucleotides outside the gene matches: 4. The CDR3 reads CASSPLAGRTDTQYF. The CDR3 DNA reads TGTGCCAGCAGTCCTCTAGCGGGACGCACAGATACGCAGTATTTT.

This clonotype appeared a single time. The CDR3 is CASSFRGVTEAFF. CDR3 nucleotides: TGTGCCAGCAGCTTTAGGGGGGTCACTGAAGCTTTCTTT. The genes are TRBV5-8 and TRBJ1-1; weak D call: TRBD1 (6 bases). The V and J ends lost 2 bases and 4 bases respectively, with 9 bases between them. The CDR3 runs to 13 residues. Germline CDR1 and CDR2: SGHTS and YDEGEE.

This clonotype was recorded a few times. The V and J genes are TRBV6-6 and TRBJ2-3; 7 nucleotides match TRBD2. Germline V gives CDR1 MNHNY, CDR2 SVGAGI (reference sequence). This CDR3 contains 14 residues. The V segment lost 6 bases and the J segment 6 bases; nucleotides outside the gene matches: 9. The CDR3 DNA reads TGTGCCAGCAGCCGGCAGCGGGGTTGGGATACGCAGTATTTT. It specifies CASSRQRGWDTQYF.

This chain connects TRBV7-7 to TRBJ2-1; 9 nucleotides line up with TRBD1. The CDR3 consists of 14 residues. V trimming: 3 bases; J trimming: 7 bases; junction bases outside the gene matches: 4. The germline V gene has CDR1 SSHAT and CDR2 FNYEAQ (reference sequence). The CDR3 protein is CASSLGQGENEQFF. For the CDR3, the DNA is TGTGCCAGCAGCTTGGGACAGGGTGAGAATGAGCAGTTCTTC.

The chain employs TRBV6-2 or TRBV6-3 and TRBJ2-7; 11 nucleotides match TRBD2. Losses at the gene ends were 4 bases for V and 3 bases for J; bases not matched to a gene: 11. The CDR3 has 17 amino acids. CDR1 and CDR2 from the germline V gene are MNHEY and SVGEGT. For the CDR3, the DNA is TGTGCCAGCAGTTCCTTACAACTAGCGGGGGTCAACTACGAGCAGTACTTC. It yields the protein CASSSLQLAGVNYEQYF.

To note about this clonotype: This sequence may be a read error, since a much larger clone differs from it by one base. This chain connects TRBV12-3 or TRBV12-4 to TRBJ2-2, with unresolved D. The CDR3 runs 12 residues. The CDR3 DNA reads TGTGCCAGCAGTGGGATGACCGAGGAGCTGTTTTTT. Its protein is CASSGMTEELFF.

V gene TRBV12-3 or TRBV12-4 combines with J gene TRBJ2-7; 8 nucleotides align to TRBD1. V shed 6 bases, J shed 6 bases, and the junction held 10 bases outside the gene matches. CDR3 length: 14 residues. This CDR3 is CASSPTGAVGEQYF. CDR3 sequence (DNA): TGTGCCAGCAGCCCGACAGGGGCAGTCGGCGAGCAGTACTTC.

Notes on this clonotype: A much larger clone lies one base from this, so it may be a read error. The V and J genes are TRBV28 and TRBJ2-7; D is unresolved. This CDR3 is built from 10 residues. The V gene's germline CDR1 is MDHEN and CDR2 SYDVKM. Trimming took 6 bases from V and 5 from J, leaving 5 bases between them. CDR3 amino acids: CASRFHEQYF. In DNA, the CDR3 is TGTGCCAGCAGGTTTCACGAGCAGTACTTC. The whole variable domain, filled in from reference TRBV28 and TRBJ2-7, reads DVKVTQSSRYLVKRTGEKVFLECVQDMDHENMFWYRQDPGLGLRLIYFSYDVKMKEKGDIPEGYSVSREKKERFSLILESASTNQTSMYLCASRFHEQYFGPGTRLTVT.

This clonotype was counted only a few times. The chain is built from TRBV28 and TRBJ2-2, with TRBD2 as a possible D gene (5 bases). CDR1 and CDR2 (germline): MDHEN, SYDVKM. The length of the CDR3 is 14 residues. V lost 2 bases, J lost 4 bases, and 8 bases lay in between. In nucleotides, the CDR3 is TGTGCCAGCAGTTTAGAGGGTGGCACCGGGGAGCTGTTTTTT. Protein: CASSLEGGTGELFF. The full variable domain, its missing parts supplied by reference TRBV28 and TRBJ2-2, is DVKVTQSSRYLVKRTGEKVFLECVQDMDHENMFWYRQDPGLGLRLIYFSYDVKMKEKGDIPEGYSVSREKKERFSLILESASTNQTSMYLCASSLEGGTGELFFGEGSRLTVL.

The sample holds a few counts of this clonotype. V gene TRBV7-6 combines with J gene TRBJ1-2, with D unresolved. V shed 1 base and J shed 0 bases, with 9 bases lying between them. The CDR3 has 15 residues. Germline lookup yields CDR1 SGHVS and CDR2 FNYEAQ. The CDR3 protein is CASSLEAGANYGYTF. The CDR3 coding sequence is TGTGCCAGCAGCTTAGAGGCAGGAGCTAACTATGGCTACACCTTC.

A few counts support this clonotype. A junction end diverges from the germline sequence, so it may reflect a read error. This rearrangement joins TRBV28 to TRBJ2-4; 9 bases are shared with TRBD1. The germline CDR1 and CDR2 sequences are MDHEN and SYDVKM. CDR3 size: 14 residues. The CDR3 sequence: CAIPQGAAKNIKYF. CDR3 DNA: TGTGCCATCCCACAGGGGGCGGCCAAAAACATTAAGTACTTC.

This clonotype was counted ten times or more. V is TRBV28 and J is TRBJ2-5, with 7 bases aligning to TRBD1. J gave up 4 bases and V 5 bases, and 13 bases lay outside the gene matches. CDR1 is MDHEN, CDR2 SYDVKM, per germline. The length of the CDR3 is 16 residues. The CDR3 sequence: CASSPTTGWLTETQYF. CDR3 DNA: TGTGCCAGCAGTCCGACGACAGGGTGGCTTACAGAGACCCAGTACTTC. The full variable domain, its missing parts supplied by reference TRBV28 and TRBJ2-5, is DVKVTQSSRYLVKRTGEKVFLECVQDMDHENMFWYRQDPGLGLRLIYFSYDVKMKEKGDIPEGYSVSREKKERFSLILESASTNQTSMYLCASSPTTGWLTETQYFGPGTRLLVL.

V gene TRBV6-2 or TRBV6-3 combines with J gene TRBJ2-1; possibly TRBD2 for D (5 bases). The V gene lost 1 base and the J gene lost 4 bases, with 8 bases spanning the gap. Germline V gene sequence: CDR1 MNHEY, CDR2 SVGEGT. CDR3 length equals 14 residues. CDR3 DNA: TGTGCCAGCAGTTACTGCCGGGAATACAATGAGCAGTTCTTC. This gives the protein CASSYCREYNEQFF.

A few counts support this clonotype. The V and J genes are TRBV4-1 and TRBJ2-4; TRBD1 agrees at 8 bases. Trimming at V came to 0 bases and at J to 1 base, leaving 5 bases not matched to a gene. The length of the CDR3 is 17 residues. CDR1 and CDR2 (germline): MGHRA, YSYEKL. This CDR3 is CASSQEGQAFAKNIQYF. CDR3 in DNA: TGCGCCAGCAGCCAAGAGGGACAGGCCTTCGCCAAAAACATTCAGTACTTC.

In the case of this clonotype: The junction does not match germline at one end; this may be a read error. The chain is built from TRBV7-9 and TRBJ2-3; TRBD2 matches 7 bases. The germline gives CDR1 SEHNR, CDR2 FQNEAQ (reference sequence). This CDR3 is built from 15 residues. The CDR3 bases are TGTGCCAGCAGGACGGGACTATCCATTGGAGATCCGCAGTATTTT. Its translation is CASRTGLSIGDPQYF.

This clonotype was counted between two and nine times. This sequence joins TRBV5-1 and TRBJ2-6, with 9 nucleotides matching TRBD1. This CDR3 has 19 amino acids. The trim removed 4 bases at V and 3 bases at J, leaving 14 bases unmatched. Germline CDR1 reads SGHRS; CDR2 reads YFSETQ. The CDR3 sequence: CASSTTGQGLVLGANVLTF. The CDR3 nucleotides read TGCGCCAGCAGCACGACGGGACAGGGTTTAGTGCTTGGGGCCAACGTCCTGACTTTC.